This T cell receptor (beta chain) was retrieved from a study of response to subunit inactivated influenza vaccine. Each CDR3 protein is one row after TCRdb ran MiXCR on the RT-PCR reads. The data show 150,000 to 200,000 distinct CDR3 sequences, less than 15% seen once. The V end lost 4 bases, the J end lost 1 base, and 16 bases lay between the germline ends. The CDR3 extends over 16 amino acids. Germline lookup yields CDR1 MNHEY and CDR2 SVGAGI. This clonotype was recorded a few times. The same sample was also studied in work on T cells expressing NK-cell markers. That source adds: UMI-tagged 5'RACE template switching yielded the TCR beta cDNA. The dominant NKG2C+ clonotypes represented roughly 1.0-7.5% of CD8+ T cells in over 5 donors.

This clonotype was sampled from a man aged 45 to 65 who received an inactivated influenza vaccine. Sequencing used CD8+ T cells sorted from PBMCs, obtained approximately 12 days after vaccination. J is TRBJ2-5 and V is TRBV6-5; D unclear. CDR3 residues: CASSSRPSRAQETQYF. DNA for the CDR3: TGTGCCAGCAGTTCACGCCCCTCTAGGGCCCAAGAGACCCAGTACTTC.